The 5 T cell receptor beta chains presented below share a single source sample, sequenced in a study of blood T cell repertoires in COVID-19 (dated by TCRdb to between 2020 and 2021). Library method: the immunoSEQ multiplex PCR assay. Here the immuneACCESS table is served through TCRdb, limited to in-frame sequences with V and J called. Missing clones are a known gap in these copies; in checked studies unresolved V genes cover under half, and the rest lacks a known reason. In this sample the table shows about 180,000 clones, 80% to 90% of which occur a single time. Around 1.9% of the sample belongs to the ten largest clones. Sequenced input: peripheral blood. Receptor source: a man between 18 and 29 years old who had recovered from COVID-19.

This sequence joins TRBV6-5 and TRBJ1-2; 10 positions match TRBD1. J gave up 7 bases and V 3 bases, and 8 bases lay outside the gene matches. The CDR3 covers 15 residues. CDR1 and CDR2 (germline): MNHEY, SVGAGI. The CDR3 DNA follows: TGTGCCAGCAGTTATACCGACAGGGGGCAAGGTGGCTACACCTTC. Its protein product is CASSYTDRGQGGYTF.

J is TRBJ2-5 and V is TRBV15, with a possible D match to TRBD2 (5 bases). Trimming removed 1 base from V and 5 bases from J, with 11 bases in between. Germline values: CDR1 LNHNV, CDR2 YYDKDF (reference sequence). The CDR3 length is 14 residues. CDR3 amino acids: CATSRATAAETQYF. DNA of the CDR3: TGTGCCACCAGCAGAGCCACAGCGGCGGAGACCCAGTACTTC.

The chain carries TRBV6-2 or TRBV6-3 and TRBJ2-5, with 8 positions matching TRBD1. Trimming removed 4 bases from V and 1 base from J; junction bases left unmatched: 11. The germline gives CDR1 MNHEY, CDR2 SVGEGT. The CDR3 is 17 residues long. CDR3 region: CASSSSSTGVAQETQYF. Written as DNA, the CDR3 is TGTGCCAGCAGTTCCTCCTCGACAGGGGTTGCCCAAGAGACCCAGTACTTC.

V gene TRBV6-5 combines with J gene TRBJ1-2, with TRBD1 matching 9 bases. Germline V CDR1 and CDR2: MNHEY, SVGAGI. V was clipped by 11 bases and J by 8 bases; unmatched bases: 12. This CDR3 contains 13 residues. The CDR3 region has the DNA TGTGCCGGATCGTTGCGACAGGGGGGAGGCTACACCTTC. Encoded protein: CAGSLRQGGGYTF.

The chain joins TRBV28 to TRBJ2-3; 15 bases line up with TRBD2. V trimming: 8 bases; J trimming: 0 bases; junction bases outside the gene matches: 9. The CDR3 consists of 18 residues. The germline V gene has CDR1 MDHEN and CDR2 SYDVKM. The CDR3 sequence: CASVAGLAGGISTDTQYF. The CDR3 coding sequence is TGTGCCAGCGTGGCGGGACTAGCGGGAGGTATAAGCACAGATACGCAGTATTTT.